What follows are 21 T cell receptor beta chains derived from one specimen sequenced in a study of PD-1 blockade in classical Hodgkin lymphoma. Profiling relied on immunoSEQ multiplex PCR, and the TCRdb table lists in-frame clones only, not all of them. This sample has about 150,000 clones, with under 85% found just once. In every patient, relapse followed autologous stem cell transplantation, while exposure to brentuximab vedotin differed. The sequencing used peripheral blood mononuclear cells (PBMCs), collected before the second cycle of nivolumab. These receptors originate from a human donor with classical Hodgkin lymphoma.

The gene calls are TRBV9 and TRBJ2-2; D perhaps matches TRBD1 (6 bases). CDR1 and CDR2 (germline): SGDLS, YYNGEE. With 5 bases removed from V and 5 bases from J, the gap between germline ends came to 7 bases. The CDR3 has 12 amino acids. Here the CDR3 reads CASRTGTGELFF. The CDR3 nucleotides are TGTGCCAGCAGGACAGGTACCGGGGAGCTGTTTTTT.

The V gene is TRBV11-3, the J gene TRBJ2-3; 7 bases map to TRBD1. Losses at the gene ends were 5 bases for V and 0 bases for J; bases not matched to a gene: 5. Germline V CDR1 and CDR2: SGHNT, YENEEA. The CDR3 totals 15 residues. As DNA, the CDR3 is TGTGCCAGCAGCGTTGGGACAGATAGCACAGATACGCAGTATTTT. Translation: CASSVGTDSTDTQYF.

The chain carries TRBV9 and TRBJ2-3; 8 bases map to TRBD2. The trim removed 0 bases at V and 3 bases at J, leaving 6 bases unmatched. CDR3 size: 16 residues. CDR1 SGDLS and CDR2 YYNGEE come from the germline V gene. The CDR3 sequence is CASSVEPGGLTDTQYF. In DNA form, the CDR3 reads TGTGCCAGCAGCGTAGAGCCGGGGGGGTTGACAGATACGCAGTATTTT.

V gene TRBV5-1 combines with J gene TRBJ1-4; TRBD1 agrees at 7 bases. Germline lookup yields CDR1 SGHRS and CDR2 YFSETQ. With V trimmed by 4 bases and J by 4 bases, 7 bases remained unmatched. The CDR3 runs 15 residues. The CDR3 here is CASSTRDSDNEKLFF. CDR3 DNA sequence: TGCGCCAGCAGCACCCGGGACAGTGATAATGAAAAACTGTTTTTT.

V gene TRBV11-1 combines with J gene TRBJ2-2; D unresolved. V was trimmed by 5 bases and J by 1 base, leaving 8 bases between them. The length of the CDR3 is 14 residues. The V gene's germline CDR1 is SGHAT and CDR2 FQDESV (reference sequence). CDR3 DNA sequence: TGTGCCAGCAGCCTGGGAAGGAACACCGGGGAGCTGTTTTTT. This translates into CASSLGRNTGELFF. Full variable domain (outside the CDR3, taken from reference TRBV11-1 and TRBJ2-2): EAEVAQSPRYKITEKSQAVAFWCDPISGHATLYWYRQILGQGPELLVQFQDESVVDDSQLPKDRFSAERLKGVDSTLKIQPAELGDSAMYLCASSLGRNTGELFFGEGSRLTVL.

This clone was found a few times. The rearrangement joins TRBV28 to TRBJ2-7, with 7 bases identical to TRBD2. The CDR3 extends over 14 amino acids. The trim removed 2 bases at V and 4 bases at J, leaving 5 bases unmatched. Germline V lookup: CDR1 MDHEN, CDR2 SYDVKM. The CDR3 nucleotides read TGTGCCAGCAGTTTAGGGGGGGACGGTTACGAGCAGTACTTC. Amino acid sequence: CASSLGGDGYEQYF.

The chain links TRBV9 to TRBJ2-1; D is undetermined. The germline V gene has CDR1 SGDLS and CDR2 YYNGEE. Trimming left V 2 bases short and J 0 bases short, with 9 bases between. This CDR3 spans 15 amino acids. CDR3 DNA: TGTGCCAGCAGCGTCTCTACAAGCTCCTACAATGAGCAGTTCTTC. Translated, it gives CASSVSTSSYNEQFF.

This CDR3 reads CASSPPGADTQYF. CDR3 nucleotides: TGTGCCAGCAGTCCACCCGGGGCAGATACGCAGTATTTT. J is TRBJ2-3 and V is TRBV6-5, with D tentatively TRBD2 (5 bases). Trimming removed 5 bases at V and 4 bases at J, with 10 bases between. The germline V gene has CDR1 MNHEY and CDR2 SVGAGI. This CDR3 is built from 13 residues.

This chain connects TRBV28 to TRBJ1-4; D call uncertain. Looked up from germline, CDR1 is MDHEN and CDR2 is SYDVKM. V dropped 9 bases and J dropped 4 bases, with 12 bases sitting between them. The CDR3 has 13 amino acids. CDR3: CASTPVNNEKLFF. The CDR3 nucleotides are TGTGCCAGTACACCGGTCAATAATGAAAAACTGTTTTTT.

The V and J genes are TRBV2 and TRBJ1-1, with D tentatively TRBD1 (5 bases). Germline lookup yields CDR1 SNHLY and CDR2 FYNNEI. The CDR3 is 15 amino acids. The germline V and J ends were trimmed by 6 bases and 1 base, with 15 bases remaining between them. This CDR3 reads CASRPIDSTNTEAFF. The CDR3 nucleotides are TGTGCCAGCAGACCTATTGACAGTACGAACACTGAAGCTTTCTTT.

The chain employs TRBV18 and TRBJ1-5, with 10 bases aligning to TRBD1. The germline V gene has CDR1 KGHSH and CDR2 LQKENI. Unmatched junction bases numbered 2, after V lost 5 bases and J lost 4 bases. The CDR3 covers 14 residues. This CDR3 reads CASSGTGENQPQHF. In DNA, the CDR3 is TGTGCCAGCTCAGGGACAGGGGAAAATCAGCCCCAGCATTTT. The entire variable domain, with the rest obtained from reference TRBV18 and TRBJ1-5, is as follows: NAGVMQNPRHLVRRRGQEARLRCSPMKGHSHVYWYRQLPEEGLKFMVYLQKENIIDESGMPKERFSAEFPKEGPSILRIQQVVRGDSAAYFCASSGTGENQPQHFGDGTRLSIL.

V and J are TRBV13 and TRBJ2-7, with 8 bases aligning to TRBD1. From germline, CDR1 is PRHDT and CDR2 FYEKMQ (reference sequence). Losses at the gene ends were 3 bases for V and 6 bases for J; bases not matched to a gene: 4. The CDR3 loop spans 13 amino acids. CDR3 nucleotide sequence: TGTGCCAGCAGCTTGACAGGGGCGGGCGAGCAGTACTTC. It translates to CASSLTGAGEQYF.

This chain links TRBV7-8 with TRBJ2-7, with 8 bases fitting TRBD1. The J segment lost 5 bases and the V segment lost 5 bases, leaving 11 bases of the junction unmatched. The CDR3 is 15 residues long. CDR1 is SGHVS, CDR2 FQNEAQ, per germline. CDR3 amino acids: CASSPRTGGNDEQYF. CDR3 nucleotide sequence: TGTGCCAGCAGCCCGCGCACAGGGGGGAACGACGAGCAGTACTTC.

The chain joins TRBV27 to TRBJ2-2; unclear D gene. This CDR3 has 14 amino acids. Germline CDR1 MNHEY, CDR2 SMNVEV (reference sequence). The V end was cut by 3 bases, the J end by 4 bases, with 9 bases between. This CDR3 reads CASSFDRITGELFF. The CDR3 DNA reads TGTGCCAGCAGTTTCGACCGCATCACCGGGGAGCTGTTTTTT.

The J gene is TRBJ1-5, the V gene TRBV6-7; D call uncertain. TRBV6-7 is identified as an open reading frame with a role that is uncertain. This CDR3 spans 12 amino acids. Trimming removed 5 bases at V and 9 bases at J, with 11 bases between. The CDR3 here is CASSTRHLPQHF. CDR3 DNA sequence: TGTGCCAGCAGTACCCGCCATTTGCCCCAGCATTTT.

The rearrangement joins TRBV7-8 to TRBJ2-1, with unresolved D. The V and J ends lost 1 base and 9 bases respectively, with 13 bases between them. The CDR3 is made up of 14 amino acids. Per germline, CDR1 SGHVS and CDR2 FQNEAQ. The CDR3 loop is CASSLVLGQVEQFF. The CDR3 DNA follows: TGTGCCAGCAGCTTAGTTCTAGGCCAGGTTGAGCAGTTCTTC.

The rearrangement links TRBV7-2 to TRBJ2-3, with D perhaps matching TRBD1 (5 bases). The CDR3 spans 14 residues. V was shortened by 1 base and J by 2 bases, with 7 bases between the two germline ends. Germline assignment: CDR1 SGHTA and CDR2 FQGNSA. The CDR3 DNA reads as TGTGCCAGCAGCTTAGGACAGTCCACAGATACGCAGTATTTT. Amino acid sequence: CASSLGQSTDTQYF.

This clone has a handful of counts. At one of its ends the junction is not consistent with the germline gene, which may arise from a read error. The rearrangement joins TRBV6-5 to TRBJ1-1; maybe TRBD1 (5 bases). Germline lookup yields CDR1 MNHEY and CDR2 SVGAGI. The CDR3 sequence is 11 residues long. CDR3 sequence (DNA): TGTGCCATCAGTGGGGCGCATGAAGCTTTCTTT. This gives the protein CAISGAHEAFF.

The rearrangement joins TRBV20-1 to TRBJ2-5; D not resolved. V was clipped by 6 bases and J by 2 bases, with 7 bases between them. The V gene's germline CDR1 is DFQATT and CDR2 SNEGSKA (reference sequence). This CDR3 has 11 residues. The CDR3 here is CSATTQETQYF. The CDR3 DNA reads as TGCAGTGCCACCACTCAAGAGACCCAGTACTTC.

The rearrangement joins TRBV18 to TRBJ2-6; a weak D match, TRBD2 (5 bases). Trimming pared 0 bases from V and 4 bases from J, leaving 10 bases between. The CDR3 is 16 amino acids. Per the germline V gene, CDR1 is KGHSH and CDR2 is LQKENI. The CDR3 DNA reads TGTGCCAGCTCACCACCGACATGGAGGGGGGCCAACGTCCTGACTTTC. It is translated as CASSPPTWRGANVLTF.

This clone was seen only once. The chain employs TRBV6-6 and TRBJ2-1; tentative D call: TRBD2 (6 bases). Trimming took off 9 bases at V and 6 bases at J, with 15 bases between the two ends. Germline CDR1 is MNHNY and CDR2 is SVGAGI (reference sequence). The CDR3 extends over 13 amino acids. For the CDR3, the DNA is TGTGCCAGTTGGAGGGTATCAAGCAATGAGCAGTTCTTC. Encoded protein: CASWRVSSNEQFF.